Below, 6 T cell receptor beta chains from the same sample are listed, as sequenced in a study of blood T cells in healthy people across ages. Sample-barcoded 5' priming and a J-beta primer mix drove a second PCR of about 6 to 12 cycles. MiXCR was run by TCRdb on the 5' RACE reads, yielding one entry per CDR3 protein. Of 500,000 to 600,000 distinct CDR3 sequences listed, 27% are singletons. Input material: blood. Source of these receptors: a woman aged 65 to 85 in good health.

The V call is TRBV12-3 or TRBV12-4, the J call TRBJ1-5; 11 bases match TRBD1. The CDR3 covers 15 residues. V lost 6 bases to trimming and J lost 4 bases; unmatched junction nucleotides: 5. The CDR3 DNA reads as TGTGCCAGCAGAAGGGACAGGGGGGCTAATCAGCCCCAGCATTTT. It specifies CASRRDRGANQPQHF.

The chain couples TRBV7-6 to TRBJ1-5, with D uncertain. CDR3 size: 15 residues. Germline CDR1 is SGHVS and CDR2 is FNYEAQ. V dropped 1 base and J dropped 5 bases, with 12 bases sitting between them. The CDR3 DNA reads as TGTGCCAGCAGCTTAGATGCAGGCGGGTATCAGCCCCAGCATTTT. Residues: CASSLDAGGYQPQHF.

This clonotype was seen at least ten times. The gene calls are TRBV7-2 and TRBJ1-1; 8 bases align to TRBD1. CDR1 SGHTA and CDR2 FQGNSA come from the germline V gene. After removal of 4 bases from V and 0 bases from J, the junction contained 10 bases not matched to a gene. CDR3 length: 17 residues. The CDR3 reads CASSSHTGGGMNTEAFF. The DNA of the CDR3 is TGTGCCAGCAGCTCACATACAGGGGGAGGTATGAACACTGAAGCTTTCTTT. The full variable domain, rest sourced from reference TRBV7-2 and TRBJ1-1, is GAGVSQSPSNKVTEKGKDVELRCDPISGHTALYWYRQSLGQGLEFLIYFQGNSAPDKSGLPSDRFSAERTGGSVSTLTIQRTQQEDSAVYLCASSSHTGGGMNTEAFFGQGTRLTVV.

This clonotype was recorded a few times. The J gene is TRBJ2-5, the V gene TRBV5-6; unclear D gene. Trimming removed 10 bases at V and 5 bases at J, with 21 bases between. The CDR3 is 14 amino acids. Germline lookup yields CDR1 SGHDT and CDR2 YYEEEE. For the CDR3, the DNA is TGTGCCTCCGGGTCATTTTACTATCTCGAGACCCAGTACTTC. The encoded protein is CASGSFYYLETQYF.

CDR3 bases: TGTGCCAGCAGCTTGGTTTCAACCTCCTACAATGAGCAGTTCTTC. This codes for CASSLVSTSYNEQFF. The rearrangement links TRBV5-4 to TRBJ2-1; D is undetermined. CDR3 length equals 15 residues. The V gene's germline CDR1 is SGHNT and CDR2 YYREEE (reference sequence). V dropped 0 bases and J dropped 0 bases, with 7 bases sitting between them.

This clonotype was recorded many times. The chain is built from TRBV13 and TRBJ2-3, with unresolved D. V lost 4 bases and J lost 3, with 2 bases in between. This CDR3 is 11 amino acids long. Per germline, CDR1 PRHDT and CDR2 FYEKMQ (reference sequence). The CDR3 here is CASSSTDTQYF. The CDR3 DNA sequence: TGTGCCAGCAGCTCAACAGATACGCAGTATTTT.